These 23 T cell receptor beta chains share one sample of origin, sequenced in a study of quantifying T cell responses using KT2 cells (dated by TCRdb to 2016 to 2017). Looking at the study overall: RNA was DNase-treated and reverse transcribed with TCR alpha and beta constant-region primers, mostly using SuperScript III.

Library construction relied on UMI-ligation and nested PCR. Instrument on record: Illumina MiSeq. A single-stranded oligonucleotide bearing the Illumina SP2 sequence and a UMI was ligated to the 3' end of the cDNA with T4 RNA ligase 1. PCR1 consisted of 4 cycles (98 degrees C 15 s, 69 degrees C 30 s, 72 degrees C 40 s), and for the beta primer an equimolar mix of RC1.1 and RC1.2 was used to cover TRBC1 and TRBC2. The public reads were quality trimmed at Q25 with fastp and then assembled into clones with MiXCR by TCRdb, keeping productive beta chains. Here each entry gathers all rows of one CDR3 protein and keeps the most common genes and DNA. Present in this sample are tens of thousands of distinct CDR3 sequences, around an eighth of which were seen just once. The top ten constitute 9.4% of the sample. Sequencing was carried out using PBMCs spiked with cells of the T cell clone KT2. These receptors originate from a human donor.

The chain has TRBV7-2 and TRBJ2-1; TRBD2 aligns across 7 bases. The germline CDR1 and CDR2 sequences are SGHTA and FQGNSA. Trimming at V came to 5 bases and at J to 5 bases, leaving 9 bases not matched to a gene. The CDR3 consists of 15 residues. For the CDR3, the DNA is TGTGCCAGCAGCCCCCGCGGGAGATTCGACAATGAGCAGTTCTTC. Residues: CASSPRGRFDNEQFF.

There are many counts of this clonotype. This chain links TRBV5-1 with TRBJ1-2; D is ambiguous. V shed 0 bases and J shed 7 bases, with 22 bases lying between them. The CDR3 sequence is 17 residues long. Looked up from germline, CDR1 is SGHRS and CDR2 is YFSETQ. In DNA form, the CDR3 reads TGCGCCAGCAGCTTGGGCACGGGCTACAGCCAAGGTGGTGGCTACACCTTC. Translated: CASSLGTGYSQGGGYTF.

The chain uses TRBV25-1 and TRBJ1-1, with TRBD1 matching 7 bases. The CDR3 has 14 residues. V lost 4 bases to trimming and J lost 2 bases; unmatched junction nucleotides: 4. CDR1 is MGHDK, CDR2 SYGVNS, per germline. CDR3 coding DNA: TGTGCCAGCAGTGGGCGGGACAGCAACACTGAAGCTTTCTTT. Amino acids: CASSGRDSNTEAFF.

This clonotype was counted a few times. The chain recombines TRBV7-9 with TRBJ1-1; D gene unclear. Between the trimmed V and J ends, which lost 0 bases and 1 base, there was a span of 9 bases. CDR1 and CDR2 (germline): SEHNR, FQNEAQ (reference sequence). CDR3 length: 15 residues. Here the CDR3 DNA reads TGTGCCAGCAGCTTAGCAAGGGCAACGAACACTGAAGCTTTCTTT. Residues: CASSLARATNTEAFF.

In its sample, this clonotype was seen a few times. The chain combines TRBV5-1 with TRBJ2-3; weak D call: TRBD2 (5 bases). V lost 6 bases to trimming and J lost 1 base, with 9 bases between them. The CDR3 is 13 amino acids. CDR1 and CDR2 from the germline V gene are SGHRS and YFSETQ. The CDR3 nucleotides read TGCGCCAGCACCAGTAGCGGCACAGATACGCAGTATTTT. It encodes CASTSSGTDTQYF.

This clonotype showed up just a few times. The chain uses TRBV20-1 and TRBJ2-7, with TRBD2 identical over 7 bases. This CDR3 spans 14 amino acids. The germline gives CDR1 DFQATT, CDR2 SNEGSKA (reference sequence). J lost 6 bases, V lost 4 bases, and 12 bases had no gene match. CDR3 in DNA: TGCAGTGCTACTGACGGGACTACTTCGATCGAGCAGTACTTC. This encodes CSATDGTTSIEQYF.

The chain links TRBV12-3 or TRBV12-4 to TRBJ2-3; tentative D call: TRBD2 (6 bases). This CDR3 has 13 amino acids. V was cut by 5 bases and J by 8 bases, with 14 bases left in between. As DNA, the CDR3 is TGTGCCAGCAGTGTCGCGGGGCGGGGTACGCAGTATTTT. Its protein product is CASSVAGRGTQYF.

This sequence joins TRBV10-3 and TRBJ2-1; the match to TRBD1 covers 8 bases. J lost 6 bases, V lost 0 bases, and 4 bases had no gene match. This CDR3 has 15 residues. Germline V gene data show CDR1 as ENHRY and CDR2 as SYGVKD. The CDR3 loop is CAISESGDRSNEQFF. CDR3 nucleotides: TGTGCCATCAGTGAGTCGGGGGACAGGTCCAATGAGCAGTTCTTC.

The genes are TRBV14 and TRBJ2-3; no clear D. The germline gives CDR1 SGHDN, CDR2 FVKESK. The CDR3 consists of 14 residues. The V end lost 4 bases, the J end lost 2 bases, and 10 bases lay between the germline ends. CDR3 amino acids: CASSPNFSTDTQYF. CDR3 DNA: TGTGCCAGCAGCCCAAATTTCTCCACAGATACGCAGTATTTT.

The J gene is TRBJ1-1, the V gene TRBV18; 8 bases line up with TRBD1. Trimming at V came to 5 bases and at J to 5 bases, leaving 13 bases not matched to a gene. Germline V gives CDR1 KGHSH, CDR2 LQKENI. CDR3 size: 16 residues. This CDR3 reads CASSEGGSRGQTEAFF. The CDR3 DNA reads TGTGCCAGCTCAGAAGGGGGGAGCAGGGGGCAAACTGAAGCTTTCTTT. The variable domain in full, with the rest retrieved from reference TRBV18 and TRBJ1-1, is NAGVMQNPRHLVRRRGQEARLRCSPMKGHSHVYWYRQLPEEGLKFMVYLQKENIIDESGMPKERFSAEFPKEGPSILRIQQVVRGDSAAYFCASSEGGSRGQTEAFFGQGTRLTVV.

The table lists this clonotype with many counts. This chain joins TRBV20-1 and TRBJ2-7; D ambiguous. Germline lookup yields CDR1 DFQATT and CDR2 SNEGSKA (reference sequence). The CDR3 runs to 12 residues. The V end lost 6 bases, the J end lost 7 bases, and 16 bases lay between the germline ends. The CDR3 reads CSAPTSSAEQYF. The CDR3 DNA sequence: TGCAGTGCCCCTACCTCCAGTGCAGAGCAGTACTTC.

This clonotype occurred a few times. The V call is TRBV20-1, the J call TRBJ2-7, with 8 nucleotides matching TRBD2. J lost 7 bases, V lost 6 bases, and 14 bases had no gene match. Per the germline V gene, CDR1 is DFQATT and CDR2 is SNEGSKA (reference sequence). CDR3 length: 14 amino acids. CDR3 loop: CSARAAGGLGEQYF. The CDR3 DNA reads as TGCAGTGCCAGGGCGGCGGGAGGTCTGGGGGAGCAGTACTTC.

This clonotype was picked up many times. This chain's CDR3 is CASSPGPGDYEQYF. The CDR3 DNA reads TGCGCCAGCAGCCCTGGTCCGGGGGACTACGAGCAGTACTTC. The genes are TRBV4-3 and TRBJ2-7; tentatively, D is TRBD2 (6 bases). The CDR3 runs to 14 residues. Germline values: CDR1 LGHNA, CDR2 YSLEER. V was trimmed by 4 bases and J by 3 bases, leaving 13 bases between them.

This clonotype appeared a single time. The genes are TRBV7-3 and TRBJ1-1; D is undetermined. The length of the CDR3 is 13 residues. In germline, CDR1 is SGHTA, CDR2 FQGTGA. Deletions cut 5 bases from V and 4 bases from J, with 11 bases between. CDR3 DNA: TGTGCCAGCAGCCGGTGGATTGGCACTGAAGCTTTCTTT. This codes for CASSRWIGTEAFF.

This clonotype was seen at least ten times. The V gene is TRBV7-2, the J gene TRBJ2-1, with 11 bases aligning to TRBD2. The trim removed 3 bases at V and 9 bases at J, leaving 4 bases unmatched. The CDR3 runs 14 residues. CDR1 and CDR2 from the germline V gene are SGHTA and FQGNSA. The CDR3 DNA reads TGTGCCAGCAGCTTGTATAGCGGGAGGGTTGAGCAGTTCTTC. Translating it yields CASSLYSGRVEQFF.

This clonotype was counted at least ten times. The V and J genes are TRBV27 and TRBJ2-2; D unclear. CDR3 length: 14 residues. V dropped 6 bases and J dropped 4 bases, with 12 bases sitting between them. CDR1 and CDR2 (germline): MNHEY, SMNVEV (reference sequence). As DNA, the CDR3 is TGTGCCAGCAGGGGCACCCGAGGCACCGGGGAGCTGTTTTTT. Amino acids: CASRGTRGTGELFF.

At least ten counts were recorded for this clonotype. J is TRBJ1-6 and V is TRBV5-1, with D perhaps matching TRBD1 (5 bases). The CDR3 runs 15 residues. Germline values: CDR1 SGHRS, CDR2 YFSETQ. Trimming removed 0 bases at V and 10 bases at J, with 14 bases between. The CDR3 sequence is CASSLGGQGGSPLHF. In DNA, the CDR3 is TGCGCCAGCAGCTTGGGTGGGCAGGGTGGATCACCCCTCCACTTT.

This clonotype was counted at least ten times. The chain links TRBV12-3 or TRBV12-4 to TRBJ1-1; D might be TRBD1 (5 bases). Trimming cost V 9 bases and J 0 bases, with 14 bases left between them. The CDR3 is 14 residues long. CDR3 sequence reads: CASGASPMNTEAFF. For the CDR3, the DNA is TGTGCCAGTGGGGCCAGTCCTATGAACACTGAAGCTTTCTTT.

V gene TRBV5-1 combines with J gene TRBJ2-1, with 8 bases fitting TRBD2. V trimming: 3 bases; J trimming: 4 bases; junction bases outside the gene matches: 6. There are 15 residues in the CDR3. The germline CDR1 and CDR2 sequences are SGHRS and YFSETQ. The DNA of the CDR3 is TGCGCCAGCAGCTCCTTTCGGGGGGGGTACAATGAGCAGTTCTTC. It is translated as CASSSFRGGYNEQFF.

This clonotype was picked up many times. V gene TRBV5-1 combines with J gene TRBJ2-3; unclear D gene. V gave up 4 bases and J gave up 1 base, with 7 bases separating them. Germline lookup yields CDR1 SGHRS and CDR2 YFSETQ. CDR3 length: 13 amino acids. In DNA, the CDR3 is TGCGCCAGCAGCGGGTGGGGCACAGATACGCAGTATTTT. This gives the protein CASSGWGTDTQYF.

This clonotype was seen a few times. This sequence joins TRBV10-3 and TRBJ2-3; TRBD2 agrees at 10 bases. Germline CDR1 reads ENHRY; CDR2 reads SYGVKD. This CDR3 is 17 amino acids long. The V segment lost 0 bases and the J segment 4 bases; nucleotides outside the gene matches: 7. Written as DNA, the CDR3 is TGTGCCATCAGTGAGTCGCTAGCGGGGGTCGTGTCAGATACGCAGTATTTT. This sequence encodes CAISESLAGVVSDTQYF.

Note on this clonotype: This clone may be a read error of a much larger clone one base away. The chain links TRBV4-1 to TRBJ1-6; D is undetermined. The CDR3 is 18 amino acids. Trimming removed 4 bases at V and 3 bases at J, with 19 bases between. Per the germline V gene, CDR1 is MGHRA and CDR2 is YSYEKL. DNA of the CDR3: TGCGCCAGCAGCCCCTTGTTGTGGGGTAGGTACTATAATTCACCCCTCCACTTT. This gives the protein CASSPLLWGRYYNSPLHF.

This clonotype was seen more than once but under ten times. The rearrangement uses TRBV7-2 and TRBJ1-1; D unresolved. CDR3 size: 14 residues. V was cut by 2 bases and J by 0 bases, with 7 bases left in between. The germline V gene encodes CDR1 SGHTA and CDR2 FQGNSA. The CDR3 loop is CASSLRRLNTEAFF. Here the CDR3 DNA reads TGTGCCAGCAGCTTACGACGGTTGAACACTGAAGCTTTCTTT.